Following are 20 T cell receptor beta chains from one sample sequenced in a study of long-term antiretroviral therapy in people with HIV. The libraries were made with immunoSEQ v3.0 at survey level. Sequencing used immunoSEQ multiplex PCR; TCRdb keeps in-frame clones, though not all of them. The data show roughly 19,000 clones, around nine tenths seen once. Specimen: unsorted PBMCs, collected 0.5 years after starting antiretroviral therapy. Receptors were obtained from a man in his forties with HIV.

The J gene is TRBJ2-1, the V gene TRBV18; no clear D. CDR3 length: 17 amino acids. The V gene's germline CDR1 is KGHSH and CDR2 LQKENI. V shed 3 bases and J shed 4 bases, with 19 bases lying between them. The CDR3 is CASSPRRPPSTYNEQFF. CDR3 nucleotide sequence: TGTGCCAGCTCACCGAGGAGACCTCCTTCGACTTACAATGAGCAGTTCTTC.

V and J are TRBV10-1 and TRBJ2-4; TRBD1 matches 9 bases. The ends lost 7 bases at V and 1 base at J; junction bases unmatched: 5. The CDR3 length is 15 residues. Germline CDR1 reads WNHNN; CDR2 reads SYGVQD (reference sequence). CDR3 sequence reads: CASNDRGGAKNIQYF. The CDR3 nucleotides are TGCGCCAGCAACGACAGGGGGGGGGCCAAAAACATTCAGTACTTC.

The gene calls are TRBV19 and TRBJ1-1; D call uncertain. The CDR3 runs to 15 residues. Trimming stripped 7 bases from V and 2 bases from J, with 17 bases between. Germline lookup yields CDR1 LNHDA and CDR2 SQIVND (reference sequence). The CDR3 DNA reads TGTGCCAGTACCCTCACGGGGTTGGAAAACACTGAAGCTTTCTTT. Amino acid sequence: CASTLTGLENTEAFF.

CDR3 amino acids: CASSLDSLGAGELFF. The CDR3 region has the DNA TGCGCCAGCAGCTTGGATAGCTTAGGGGCCGGGGAGCTGTTTTTT. The V call is TRBV5-1, the J call TRBJ2-2, with a weak D call TRBD1 (5 bases). V lost 0 bases and J 6 bases, leaving 12 bases between the germline ends. The germline V gene has CDR1 SGHRS and CDR2 YFSETQ. The CDR3 extends over 15 amino acids.

The CDR3 region is CASKSLNTGELFF. The CDR3 bases are TGTGCCAGTAAATCCCTGAACACCGGGGAGCTGTTTTTT. The rearrangement links TRBV19 to TRBJ2-2; D gene uncertain. Per germline, CDR1 LNHDA and CDR2 SQIVND (reference sequence). This CDR3 comprises 13 residues. Trimming took off 7 bases at V and 1 base at J, with 7 bases between the two ends.

V is TRBV27 and J is TRBJ1-2, with D possibly being TRBD1 (5 bases). CDR3 size: 16 residues. V was clipped by 4 bases and J by 2 bases, with 17 bases between them. Per germline, CDR1 MNHEY and CDR2 SMNVEV (reference sequence). CDR3 protein: CASSSSFDRGNYGYTF. The DNA for the CDR3 is TGTGCCAGCAGTTCCTCCTTTGATAGGGGAAACTATGGCTACACCTTC.

This sequence joins TRBV27 and TRBJ2-7; 8 bases are shared with TRBD2. Trimming at V came to 3 bases and at J to 4 bases, leaving 5 bases not matched to a gene. Germline values: CDR1 MNHEY, CDR2 SMNVEV (reference sequence). The CDR3 extends over 14 amino acids. In DNA form, the CDR3 reads TGTGCCAGCAGTTTTAACGGGGGGGGATACGAGCAGTACTTC. Residues: CASSFNGGGYEQYF.

This chain joins TRBV5-1 and TRBJ2-3, with a weak D call TRBD2 (5 bases). The CDR3 runs to 14 residues. Trimming took 7 bases from V and 5 from J, leaving 17 bases between them. The germline V gene encodes CDR1 SGHRS and CDR2 YFSETQ. The CDR3 DNA is TGCGCCAGCGGTCAGCGGAGAGTACTAGATACGCAGTATTTT. Translated, it gives CASGQRRVLDTQYF. Drawing the rest from reference TRBV5-1 and TRBJ2-3, the complete variable domain is KAGVTQTPRYLIKTRGQQVTLSCSPISGHRSVSWYQQTPGQGLQFLFEYFSETQRNKGNFPGRFSGRQFSNSRSEMNVSTLELGDSALYLCASGQRRVLDTQYFGPGTRLTVL.

This chain links TRBV2 with TRBJ2-3, with 10 positions matching TRBD1. The CDR3 length is 14 residues. V was clipped by 6 bases and J by 3 bases; unmatched bases: 3. From germline, CDR1 is SNHLY and CDR2 FYNNEI. The CDR3 sequence is CASSRDRGTDTQYF. The DNA for the CDR3 is TGTGCCAGCAGCAGGGACAGGGGAACAGATACGCAGTATTTT.

The rearrangement joins TRBV20-1 to TRBJ1-2, with no clear D. The length of the CDR3 is 11 residues. The germline CDR1 and CDR2 sequences are DFQATT and SNEGSKA (reference sequence). The V gene lost 0 bases and the J gene lost 8 bases, with 7 bases spanning the gap. DNA of the CDR3: TGCAGTGCTAGAGAAGGGTTCGGCTACACCTTC. Translation gives CSAREGFGYTF.

V is TRBV18 and J is TRBJ2-7, with 8 bases that match TRBD2. Trimming took 3 bases from V and 6 from J; bases not matched to a gene: 7. Per the germline V gene, CDR1 is KGHSH and CDR2 is LQKENI. The CDR3 is made up of 14 amino acids. CDR3: CASSPSGTRGEQYF. In DNA, the CDR3 is TGTGCCAGCTCACCTTCCGGGACTAGAGGCGAGCAGTACTTC.

The chain uses TRBV10-1 and TRBJ2-2; D is undetermined. CDR3 size: 15 residues. The germline V gene encodes CDR1 WNHNN and CDR2 SYGVQD (reference sequence). The V and J ends lost 5 bases and 0 bases respectively, with 10 bases between them. In DNA form, the CDR3 reads TGCGCCAGCAGTCCCTTGGGGACGAACACCGGGGAGCTGTTTTTT. Protein product: CASSPLGTNTGELFF.

The J gene is TRBJ2-7, the V gene TRBV2; 7 nucleotides agree with TRBD1. The CDR3 has 13 amino acids. Germline lookup yields CDR1 SNHLY and CDR2 FYNNEI. J was trimmed by 3 bases and V by 7 bases; bases with no gene match: 6. DNA of the CDR3: TGTGCCAGCACCCAGACAGGGCGCTACGAGCAGTACTTC. Translating it yields CASTQTGRYEQYF.

This chain links TRBV5-1 with TRBJ2-5; TRBD1 matches 9 bases. In germline, CDR1 is SGHRS, CDR2 YFSETQ. Trimming took 4 bases from V and 4 from J; bases not matched to a gene: 8. The CDR3 sequence is 15 residues long. The CDR3 region is CASSPSGTGRETQYF. The CDR3 DNA follows: TGCGCCAGCAGCCCTAGTGGGACAGGGAGAGAGACCCAGTACTTC.

V usage is TRBV18 and J usage is TRBJ1-4; D gene ambiguous. CDR3 size: 13 residues. Germline V gene data show CDR1 as KGHSH and CDR2 as LQKENI. V was shortened by 2 bases and J by 14 bases, with 15 bases between the two germline ends. CDR3 coding DNA: TGTGCCAGCTCACCATCGCCCGAGACACCGCTGTTTTTT. Amino acids: CASSPSPETPLFF.

A few counts support this clone. The V and J genes are TRBV4-2 and TRBJ1-2; D not resolved. The V end lost 0 bases, the J end lost 8 bases, and 10 bases lay between the germline ends. CDR3 length equals 13 residues. CDR1 and CDR2 from the germline V gene are LGHNA and YNFKEQ. The CDR3 DNA reads as TGTGCCAGCAGCCAAGATAGAACGGCGGGCTACACCTTC. It codes for CASSQDRTAGYTF.

The chain joins TRBV5-4 to TRBJ2-1; 10 bases align to TRBD2. The V and J ends lost 1 base and 6 bases, in that order; junction bases with no gene match: 10. CDR3 size: 17 residues. Germline V gene data show CDR1 as SGHNT and CDR2 as YYREEE (reference sequence). CDR3 protein: CASSLLSGGVIGNEQFF. CDR3 sequence (DNA): TGTGCCAGCAGCTTGTTAAGCGGGGGGGTAATTGGCAATGAGCAGTTCTTC.

V gene TRBV29-1 combines with J gene TRBJ2-7; 7 positions match TRBD1. The CDR3 has 12 residues. Germline V gene sequence: CDR1 SQVTM, CDR2 ANQGSEA. J gave up 3 bases and V 7 bases, and 6 bases lay outside the gene matches. The CDR3 is CSATGTDYEQYF. The CDR3 DNA is TGCAGCGCGACAGGGACCGACTACGAGCAGTACTTC.

The V call is TRBV19, the J call TRBJ2-1; TRBD1 or TRBD2 may be the D gene (6 bases each). V lost 1 base and J 9 bases, leaving 13 bases between the germline ends. The germline V gene encodes CDR1 LNHDA and CDR2 SQIVND (reference sequence). This CDR3 has 14 residues. The CDR3 region is CASSIVSRGGEQFF. The DNA for the CDR3 is TGTGCCAGTAGTATAGTTTCCAGGGGAGGTGAGCAGTTCTTC.

The J gene is TRBJ2-5, the V gene TRBV5-4, with 8 bases identical to TRBD1. The V gene end was trimmed by 3 bases and the J gene end by 5 bases; junction bases not matched to a gene: 15. The germline V gene has CDR1 SGHNT and CDR2 YYREEE (reference sequence). The CDR3 extends over 17 amino acids. The CDR3 is CASSSILTGALLETQYF. CDR3 coding DNA: TGTGCCAGCAGCTCCATCCTGACAGGGGCGCTTTTGGAGACCCAGTACTTC.